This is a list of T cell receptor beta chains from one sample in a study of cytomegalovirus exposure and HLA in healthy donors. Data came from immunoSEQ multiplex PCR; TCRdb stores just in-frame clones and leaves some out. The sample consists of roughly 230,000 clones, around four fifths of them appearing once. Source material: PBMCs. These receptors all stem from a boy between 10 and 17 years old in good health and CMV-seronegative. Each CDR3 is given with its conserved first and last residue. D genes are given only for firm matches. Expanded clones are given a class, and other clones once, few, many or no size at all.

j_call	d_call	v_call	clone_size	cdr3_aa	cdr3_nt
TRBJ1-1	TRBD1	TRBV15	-	CATSSPGTGFTEAFF	TGTGCCACCAGCAGTCCCGGGACAGGGTTCACTGAAGCTTTCTTT
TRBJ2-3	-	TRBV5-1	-	CASSLNRQTDTQYF	TGCGCCAGCAGCTTGAACAGACAGACAGATACGCAGTATTTT
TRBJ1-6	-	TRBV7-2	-	CAGSPGSNSPLHF	TGTGCCGGCAGCCCGGGTTCCAATTCACCCCTCCACTTT
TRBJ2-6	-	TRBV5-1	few	CASGGAGANVLTF	TGCGCCAGCGGAGGGGCTGGGGCCAACGTCCTGACTTTC
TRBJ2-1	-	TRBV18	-	CASSPPGTVYNEQFF	TGTGCCAGCTCACCACCAGGGACTGTTTACAATGAGCAGTTCTTC
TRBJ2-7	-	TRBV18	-	CASSPSGTAGLSYEQYF	TGTGCCAGCTCACCATCAGGCACAGCGGGTCTTTCCTACGAGCAGTACTTC
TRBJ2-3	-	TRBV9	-	CASSASTDTQYF	TGTGCCAGCAGCGCATCCACAGATACGCAGTATTTT
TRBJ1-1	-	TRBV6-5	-	CASMVQANTEAFF	TGTGCCAGCATGGTACAGGCGAACACTGAAGCTTTCTTT
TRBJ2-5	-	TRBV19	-	CASTLAGQPKWTQYF	TGTGCCAGTACCTTGGCGGGACAGCCTAAGTGGACCCAGTACTTC
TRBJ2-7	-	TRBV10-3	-	CATRDSLGYEQYF	TGTGCCACCCGGGACTCCCTGGGTTACGAGCAGTACTTC
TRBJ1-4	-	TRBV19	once	CASRRGGTNEKLFF	TGTGCCAGTAGGAGGGGGGGAACTAATGAAAAACTGTTTTTT
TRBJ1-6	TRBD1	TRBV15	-	CATSRFTGGDSPLHF	TGTGCCACCAGCAGGTTCACAGGGGGGGATTCACCCCTCCACTTT
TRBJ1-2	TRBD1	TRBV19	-	CASSIDQDRGIGYTF	TGTGCCAGTAGTATAGATCAGGACAGGGGGATCGGCTACACCTTC
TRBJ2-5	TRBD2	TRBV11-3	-	CASSLRLAGKQETQYF	TGTGCCAGCAGCTTGCGACTAGCGGGGAAACAAGAGACCCAGTACTTC
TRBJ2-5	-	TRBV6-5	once	CASSYRNSQETQYF	TGTGCCAGCAGTTACAGAAACAGCCAAGAGACCCAGTACTTC
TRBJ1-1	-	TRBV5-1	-	CASSAATGFGEAFF	TGCGCCAGCAGCGCCGCAACAGGCTTCGGTGAAGCTTTCTTT